This T cell receptor (beta chain) emerged from a study of cytomegalovirus exposure and HLA in healthy donors. The germline gives CDR1 SGHDT, CDR2 YYEEEE. The ends lost 4 bases at V and 2 bases at J; junction bases unmatched: 9. CDR3 length equals 17 residues. Primers: 60 Vbeta forward and 13 Jbeta reverse. Repertoires were generated with immunoSEQ multiplex PCR, while TCRdb's copy carries only in-frame clones and drops some. The table has some 130,000 clones, about 78% seen once. Sequencing input: PBMCs. The rearrangement joins TRBV5-6 to TRBJ2-1, with 10 nucleotides matching TRBD2. This receptor was taken from a female donor in good health and CMV-seronegative. The CDR3 nucleotides read TGTGCCAGCAGCGTATACGCGAGCGGGGGGGCCTACAATGAGCAGTTCTTC. Protein product: CASSVYASGGAYNEQFF. The complete variable domain, with remaining parts taken from reference TRBV5-6 and TRBJ2-1, reads DAGVTQSPTHLIKTRGQQVTLRCSPKSGHDTVSWYQQALGQGPQFIFQYYEEEERQRGNFPDRFSGHQFPNYSSELNVNALLLGDSALYLCASSVYASGGAYNEQFFGPGTRLTVL.